What follows is one T cell receptor (beta chain) and its context. Germline assignment: CDR1 LNHDA and CDR2 SQIVND (reference sequence). The CDR3 is 15 residues long. Trimming pared 0 bases from V and 0 bases from J, leaving 9 bases between. The data stem from a study of blood T cell repertoires in COVID-19. Authors' analysis steps: Amplification of reference gene primers was used by the study to estimate nucleated cell counts. Measured with immunoSEQ multiplex PCR; TCRdb has only the in-frame clones, and not every one. Clone size and the V and J calls come from that table; the DNA yielded D and trimming. The sample shows about 330,000 clones, around nine tenths of them seen only once.

Input material: peripheral blood. This sequence joins TRBV19 and TRBJ2-7; D is undetermined. The clonotype was recovered from a woman between 45 and 65 years old with active or convalescent COVID-19. CDR3 amino acids: CASSIDPGYSYEQYF. The CDR3 nucleotides are TGTGCCAGTAGTATAGATCCCGGGTACTCCTACGAGCAGTACTTC.